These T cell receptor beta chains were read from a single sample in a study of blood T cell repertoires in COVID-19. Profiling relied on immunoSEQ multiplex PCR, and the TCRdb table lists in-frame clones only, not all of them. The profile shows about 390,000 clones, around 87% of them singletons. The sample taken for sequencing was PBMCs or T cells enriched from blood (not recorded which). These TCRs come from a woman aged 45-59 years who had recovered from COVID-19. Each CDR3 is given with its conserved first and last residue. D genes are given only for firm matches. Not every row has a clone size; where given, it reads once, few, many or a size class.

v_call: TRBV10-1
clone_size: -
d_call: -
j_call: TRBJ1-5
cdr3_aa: CASSERQIPNQPQHF
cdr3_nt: TGCGCCAGCAGTGAACGACAGATACCCAATCAGCCCCAGCATTTT

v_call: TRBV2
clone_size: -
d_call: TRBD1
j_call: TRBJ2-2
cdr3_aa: CASRQGYTGELFF
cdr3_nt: TGTGCCAGCAGACAGGGGTACACCGGGGAGCTGTTTTTT

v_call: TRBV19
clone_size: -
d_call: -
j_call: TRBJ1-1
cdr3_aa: CASMPGLNTEAFF
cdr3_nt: TGTGCCAGTATGCCAGGGCTGAACACTGAAGCTTTCTTT

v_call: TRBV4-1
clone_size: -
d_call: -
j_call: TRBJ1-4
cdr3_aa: CASSQDGIRGEKLFF
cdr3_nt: TGCGCCAGCAGCCAAGATGGCATTCGGGGTGAAAAACTGTTTTTT

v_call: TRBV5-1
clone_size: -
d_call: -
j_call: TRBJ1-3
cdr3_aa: CASGLDSSGNTIYF
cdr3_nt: TGCGCCAGCGGATTAGACTCCTCGGGAAACACCATATATTTT

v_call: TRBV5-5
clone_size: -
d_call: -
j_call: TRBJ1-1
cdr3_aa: CASSFQGSTEAFF
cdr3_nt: TGTGCCAGCAGCTTTCAGGGAAGCACTGAAGCTTTCTTT

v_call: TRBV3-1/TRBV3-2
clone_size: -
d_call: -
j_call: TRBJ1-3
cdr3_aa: CASSARAGNTIYF
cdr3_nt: TGTGCCAGCAGCGCCCGGGCTGGAAACACCATATATTTT

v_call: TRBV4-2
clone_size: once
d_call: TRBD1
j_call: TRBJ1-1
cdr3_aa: CASRIGQGNTEAFF
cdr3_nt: TGTGCCAGCAGAATCGGACAGGGGAACACTGAAGCTTTCTTT

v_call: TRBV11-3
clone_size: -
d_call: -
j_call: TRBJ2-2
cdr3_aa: CASRPRGEDTGELFF
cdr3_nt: TGTGCCAGCAGGCCCCGAGGTGAAGACACCGGGGAGCTGTTTTTT

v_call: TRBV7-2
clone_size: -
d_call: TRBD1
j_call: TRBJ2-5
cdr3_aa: CASSYNQGAGETQYF
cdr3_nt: TGTGCCAGCAGCTATAACCAGGGGGCAGGGGAGACCCAGTACTTC

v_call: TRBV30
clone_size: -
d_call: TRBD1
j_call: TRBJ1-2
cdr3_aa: CAGQGAYGYTF
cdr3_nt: TGTGCCGGACAGGGTGCTTATGGCTACACCTTC

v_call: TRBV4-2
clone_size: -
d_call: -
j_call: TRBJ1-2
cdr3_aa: CASSPQAGGANYGYTF
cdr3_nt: TGTGCCAGCAGCCCGCAGGCGGGGGGAGCTAACTATGGCTACACCTTC

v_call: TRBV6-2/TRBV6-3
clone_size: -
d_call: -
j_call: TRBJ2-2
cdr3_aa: CASSTPVTVNTGELFF
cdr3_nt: TGTGCCAGCAGTACCCCCGTGACAGTGAACACCGGGGAGCTGTTTTTT

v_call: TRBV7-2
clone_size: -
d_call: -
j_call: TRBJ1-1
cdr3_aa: CASSFSGTQRAFF
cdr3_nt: TGTGCCAGCAGCTTTTCAGGTACCCAACGGGCTTTCTTT

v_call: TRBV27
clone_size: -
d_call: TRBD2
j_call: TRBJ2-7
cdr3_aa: CASSSSGVTYEQYF
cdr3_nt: TGTGCCAGCAGTTCTAGCGGGGTTACCTACGAGCAGTACTTC

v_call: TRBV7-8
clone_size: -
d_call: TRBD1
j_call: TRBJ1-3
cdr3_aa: CASSLVIRGSGNTIYF
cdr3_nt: TGTGCCAGCAGCTTAGTTATCAGGGGGAGTGGAAACACCATATATTTT

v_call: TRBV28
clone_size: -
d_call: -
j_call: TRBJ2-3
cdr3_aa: CASTHPDPSTRGLFFGTDTQYF
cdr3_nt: TGTGCCAGCACACACCCTGATCCTTCGACTAGAGGGCTATTCTTCGGCACAGATACGCAGTATTTT

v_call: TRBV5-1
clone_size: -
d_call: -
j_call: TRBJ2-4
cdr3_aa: CASSLEPGSYIQYF
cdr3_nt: TGCGCCAGCAGCTTGGAGCCAGGGTCATACATTCAGTACTTC

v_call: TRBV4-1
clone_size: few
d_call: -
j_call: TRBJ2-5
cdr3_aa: CASSEQGGQETQYF
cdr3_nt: TGCGCCAGCAGCGAACAGGGAGGGCAAGAGACCCAGTACTTC

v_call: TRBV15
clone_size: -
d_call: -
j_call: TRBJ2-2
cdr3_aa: CATSPGGRGPGELFF
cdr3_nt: TGTGCCACCAGTCCGGGGGGCAGGGGACCCGGGGAGCTGTTTTTT

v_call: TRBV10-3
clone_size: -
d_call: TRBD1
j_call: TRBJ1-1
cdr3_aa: CAIRGQGFSWAFF
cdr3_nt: TGTGCCATACGCGGACAGGGTTTTAGTTGGGCTTTCTTT

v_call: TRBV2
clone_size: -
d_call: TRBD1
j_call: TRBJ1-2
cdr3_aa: CASSGVSGGYGYTF
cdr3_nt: TGTGCCAGCAGTGGGGTGTCAGGGGGCTATGGCTACACCTTC

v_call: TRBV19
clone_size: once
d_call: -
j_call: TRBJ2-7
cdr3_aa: CASSHTKHGTRTHEQYF
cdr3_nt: TGTGCCAGTTCGCACACTAAACACGGGACACGAACCCACGAGCAGTACTTC

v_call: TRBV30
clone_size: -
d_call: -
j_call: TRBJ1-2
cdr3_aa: CACLNRDYGYTF
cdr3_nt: TGTGCCTGCCTAAACAGGGACTATGGCTACACCTTC

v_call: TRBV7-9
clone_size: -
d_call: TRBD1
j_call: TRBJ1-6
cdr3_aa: CASSLDRGRSPLHF
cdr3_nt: TGTGCCAGCAGCCTCGACAGGGGGCGTTCACCCCTCCACTTT

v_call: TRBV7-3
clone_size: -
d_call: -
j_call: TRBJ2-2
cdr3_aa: CASSLRGMNTGELFF
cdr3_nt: TGTGCCAGCAGCTTAAGAGGGATGAACACCGGGGAGCTGTTTTTT

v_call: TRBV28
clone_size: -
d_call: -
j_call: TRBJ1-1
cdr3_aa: CASSFTGTEAFF
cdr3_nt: TGTGCCAGCAGTTTTACCGGGACTGAAGCTTTCTTT

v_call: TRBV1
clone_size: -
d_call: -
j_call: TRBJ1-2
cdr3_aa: CTSSQDSVYYGYTF
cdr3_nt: TGCACCAGCAGCCAAGACAGCGTATACTATGGCTACACCTTC

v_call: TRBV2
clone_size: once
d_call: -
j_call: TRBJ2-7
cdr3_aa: CASSAGTFYEQYF
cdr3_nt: TGTGCCAGCAGTGCCGGGACATTCTACGAGCAGTACTTC

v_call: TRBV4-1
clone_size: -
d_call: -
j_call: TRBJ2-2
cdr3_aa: CASTGSLLTGELFF
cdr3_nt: TGCGCCAGTACGGGGAGTTTGCTCACCGGGGAGCTGTTTTTT

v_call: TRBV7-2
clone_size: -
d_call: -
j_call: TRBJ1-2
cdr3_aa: CASSLAQNYGYTF
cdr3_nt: TGTGCCAGCAGCTTAGCACAGAACTATGGCTACACCTTC

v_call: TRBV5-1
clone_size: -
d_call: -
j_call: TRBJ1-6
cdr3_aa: CASSLVQGSSPLHF
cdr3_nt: TGCGCCAGCAGCTTGGTTCAGGGGAGCTCACCCCTCCACTTT

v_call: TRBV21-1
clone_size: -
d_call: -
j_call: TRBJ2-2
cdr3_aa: CASSKPPAEANTGELFF
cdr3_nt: TGTGCCAGCAGCAAACCCCCCGCGGAGGCGAACACCGGGGAGCTGTTTTTT

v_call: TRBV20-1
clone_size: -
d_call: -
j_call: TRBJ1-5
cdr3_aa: CSASDAAVNQPQHF
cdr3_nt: TGCAGTGCAAGTGATGCGGCAGTAAATCAGCCCCAGCATTTT

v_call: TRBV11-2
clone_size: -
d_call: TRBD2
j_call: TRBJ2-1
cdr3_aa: CASSPQRGGTYNEQFF
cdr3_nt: TGTGCCAGCAGCCCGCAGCGGGGGGGTACCTACAATGAGCAGTTCTTC

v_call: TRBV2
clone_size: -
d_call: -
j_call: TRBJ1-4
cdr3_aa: CASRAATNEKLFF
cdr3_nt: TGTGCCAGCAGGGCTGCAACTAATGAAAAACTGTTTTTT

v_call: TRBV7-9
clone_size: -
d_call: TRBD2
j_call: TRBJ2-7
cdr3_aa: CASSPAGGRWYF
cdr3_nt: TGTGCCAGCAGCCCAGCGGGGGGGCGCTGGTACTTC

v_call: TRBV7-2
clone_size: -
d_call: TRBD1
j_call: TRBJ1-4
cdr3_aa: CASSPRTGTNEKLFF
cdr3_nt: TGTGCCAGCAGCCCTCGGACAGGAACTAATGAAAAACTGTTTTTT

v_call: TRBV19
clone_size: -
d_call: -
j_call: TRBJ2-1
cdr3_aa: CASGVSSYNEQFF
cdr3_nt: TGTGCCAGCGGGGTAAGCTCCTACAATGAGCAGTTCTTC

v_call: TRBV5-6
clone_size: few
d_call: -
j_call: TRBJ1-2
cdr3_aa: CASSRTGYDGYTF
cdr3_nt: TGTGCCAGCAGCCGCACAGGGTATGATGGCTACACCTTC

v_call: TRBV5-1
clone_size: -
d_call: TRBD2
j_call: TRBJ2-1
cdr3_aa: CASRMGLANYNEQFF
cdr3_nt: TGCGCCAGCAGAATGGGACTAGCTAACTACAATGAGCAGTTCTTC

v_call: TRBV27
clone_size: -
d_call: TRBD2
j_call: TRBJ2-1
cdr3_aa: CASSLTSGVTVDEQFF
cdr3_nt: TGTGCCAGCAGTTTGACTAGCGGGGTCACTGTCGATGAGCAGTTCTTC

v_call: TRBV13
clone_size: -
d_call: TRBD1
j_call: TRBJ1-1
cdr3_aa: CASSSPGQGVGEAFF
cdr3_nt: TGTGCCAGCAGCTCTCCGGGACAGGGGGTTGGTGAAGCTTTCTTT

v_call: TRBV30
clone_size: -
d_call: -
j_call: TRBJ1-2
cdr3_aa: CAWSVGTFHTF
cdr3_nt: TGTGCCTGGAGTGTGGGGACATTCCACACCTTC

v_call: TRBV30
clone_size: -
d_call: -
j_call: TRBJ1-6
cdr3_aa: CAWSVYSNSPLHF
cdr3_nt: TGTGCCTGGAGTGTTTACAGTAATTCACCCCTCCACTTT

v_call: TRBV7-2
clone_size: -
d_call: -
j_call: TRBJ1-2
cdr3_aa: CASSLGTAYGYTF
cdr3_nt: TGTGCCAGCAGCTTAGGGACAGCCTATGGCTACACCTTC

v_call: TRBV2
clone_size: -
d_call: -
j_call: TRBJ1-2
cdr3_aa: CASAPTSLRVSYTF
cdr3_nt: TGTGCCAGCGCCCCAACAAGCCTCAGGGTGAGCTACACCTTC

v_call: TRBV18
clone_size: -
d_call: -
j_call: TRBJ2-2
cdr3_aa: CASSPQGVANTGELFF
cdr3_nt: TGTGCCAGCTCACCACAGGGGGTCGCGAACACCGGGGAGCTGTTTTTT

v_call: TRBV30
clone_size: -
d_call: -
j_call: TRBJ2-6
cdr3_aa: CASASGANVLTF
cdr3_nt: TGTGCCTCAGCGTCTGGGGCCAACGTCCTGACTTTC

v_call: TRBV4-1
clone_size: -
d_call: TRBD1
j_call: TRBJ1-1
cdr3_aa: CASSQWDSENTEAFF
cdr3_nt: TGCGCCAGCAGCCAATGGGACAGCGAAAACACTGAAGCTTTCTTT

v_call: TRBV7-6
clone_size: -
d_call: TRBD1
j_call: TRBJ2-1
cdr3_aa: CASSLGTGDGYNEQFF
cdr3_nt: TGTGCCAGCAGCTTAGGGACAGGGGACGGTTACAATGAGCAGTTCTTC

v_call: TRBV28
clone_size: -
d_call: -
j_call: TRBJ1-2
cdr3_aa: CASSVGYGYTF
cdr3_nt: TGTGCCAGCAGTGTCGGCTATGGCTACACCTTC

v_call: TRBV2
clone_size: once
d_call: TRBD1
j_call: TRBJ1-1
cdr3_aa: CASSGGQSQNTEAFF
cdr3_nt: TGTGCCAGCAGTGGGGGACAGTCCCAGAACACTGAAGCTTTCTTT

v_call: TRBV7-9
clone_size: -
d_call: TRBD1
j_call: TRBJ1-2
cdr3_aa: CASSSRDRVVANYGYTF
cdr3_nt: TGTGCCAGCAGCTCGCGGGACAGGGTAGTGGCTAACTATGGCTACACCTTC

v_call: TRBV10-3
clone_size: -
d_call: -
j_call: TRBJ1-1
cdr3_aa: CAITRQLVNTEAFF
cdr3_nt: TGTGCCATCACCCGACAGCTGGTGAACACTGAAGCTTTCTTT

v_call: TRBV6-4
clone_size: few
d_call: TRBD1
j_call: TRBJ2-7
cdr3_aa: CASSDSRGTDLEQYF
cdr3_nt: TGTGCCAGCAGTGACTCGAGAGGGACAGATCTCGAGCAGTACTTC

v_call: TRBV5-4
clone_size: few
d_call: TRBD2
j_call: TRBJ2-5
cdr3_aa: CASSRTSGGEYQETQYF
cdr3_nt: TGTGCCAGCAGCCGGACTAGCGGGGGGGAGTACCAAGAGACCCAGTACTTC

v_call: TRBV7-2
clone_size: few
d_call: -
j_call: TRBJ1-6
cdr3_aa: CASSPSRVMPSPLHF
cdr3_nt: TGTGCCAGCAGCCCCTCCAGGGTAATGCCTTCACCCCTCCACTTT

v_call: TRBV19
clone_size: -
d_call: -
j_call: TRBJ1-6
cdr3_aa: CASSRVPSYNSPLHF
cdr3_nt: TGTGCCAGTAGCCGAGTCCCCTCCTATAATTCACCCCTCCACTTT

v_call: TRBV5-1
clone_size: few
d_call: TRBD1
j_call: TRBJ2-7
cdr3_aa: CASSVNRGRPWEQYF
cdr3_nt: TGCGCCAGCAGCGTAAACAGGGGACGCCCCTGGGAGCAGTACTTC